The 27 T cell receptor beta chains in this list originate from one sample, sequenced in a study of response to subunit inactivated influenza vaccine. TCRdb reprocessed the RT-PCR reads via MiXCR and lists one record per CDR3 protein. The sample lists around 190,000 distinct CDR3 sequences, around 8.8% occurring once. The sequencing used non-naive T cells sorted from PBMCs, collected on the day of vaccination. These receptors originate from a man between 45 and 60 years old who received an inactivated influenza vaccine.

This clonotype was detected many times. V is TRBV4-3 and J is TRBJ2-3; 10 bases match TRBD1. Germline-derived CDR1 and CDR2 are LGHNA and YSLEER. The CDR3 contains 16 residues. V lost 2 bases to trimming and J lost 1 base; unmatched junction nucleotides: 3. Here the CDR3 DNA reads TGCGCCAGCAGCCAATCCGGGACAGGGGGCACAGATACGCAGTATTTT. Encoded protein: CASSQSGTGGTDTQYF.

This clonotype occurred a few times. The chain combines TRBV2 with TRBJ2-5; 12 nucleotides agree with TRBD1. The CDR3 spans 15 residues. V shed 7 bases, J shed 4 bases, and the junction held 7 bases outside the gene matches. From germline, CDR1 is SNHLY and CDR2 FYNNEI. The DNA of the CDR3 is TGTGCCAGCACCTATCAGGGACAGGGGGCAGAGACCCAGTACTTC. It codes for CASTYQGQGAETQYF.

A few counts support this clonotype. V is TRBV9 and J is TRBJ2-5; tentatively, D is TRBD2 (5 bases). The germline gives CDR1 SGDLS, CDR2 YYNGEE. V lost 0 bases to trimming and J lost 2 bases, with 8 bases between them. The CDR3 spans 14 residues. CDR3 loop: CASSVGREQETQYF. The CDR3 coding sequence is TGTGCCAGCAGCGTAGGACGGGAACAAGAGACCCAGTACTTC.

Turning to this clonotype: Its ends do not fully match the called genes, so a read error is possible. The rearrangement links TRBV5-1 to TRBJ2-1; D gene unclear. Germline CDR1 and CDR2: SGHRS and YFSETQ. This CDR3 is 13 amino acids long. The CDR3 bases are TGCGCCAGCGGCTTGGGCTACGCGAATGAGCAGTTCTTC. As protein: CASGLGYANEQFF.

CDR3 in amino acids: CASSEAGFYEQYF. DNA for the CDR3: TGTGCCAGCAGTGAAGCGGGGTTTTACGAGCAGTACTTC. The V gene is TRBV6-1, the J gene TRBJ2-7; D not certain. From germline, CDR1 is MNHNS and CDR2 SASEGT. There are 13 residues in the CDR3. V was cut by 0 bases and J by 4 bases, with 7 bases left in between.

This sequence joins TRBV12-3 or TRBV12-4 and TRBJ1-2; no clear D. The CDR3 spans 12 residues. Trimming took 6 bases from V and 0 from J, leaving 5 bases between them. The CDR3 nucleotides are TGTGCCAGCAGATCGGCTAACTATGGCTACACCTTC. This gives the protein CASRSANYGYTF.

J is TRBJ2-4 and V is TRBV7-9; 7 positions match TRBD1. The CDR3 length is 14 residues. CDR1 and CDR2 (germline): SEHNR, FQNEAQ (reference sequence). The V gene end was trimmed by 5 bases and the J gene end by 6 bases; junction bases not matched to a gene: 7. The CDR3: CASSAVGGANIQYF. For the CDR3, the DNA is TGTGCCAGCAGCGCAGTAGGGGGCGCAAACATTCAGTACTTC.

The table lists this clonotype with many counts. The J gene is TRBJ1-5, the V gene TRBV12-3 or TRBV12-4; D remains unclear. With 7 bases removed from V and 4 bases from J, the gap between germline ends came to 11 bases. The CDR3 covers 13 residues. As DNA, the CDR3 is TGTGCCAGCAAGGACCAGCCAAATCAGCCCCAGCATTTT. Encoded protein: CASKDQPNQPQHF.

This clonotype has more than one count but fewer than ten. The V and J genes are TRBV5-6 and TRBJ2-1; perhaps TRBD2 as D (7 bases). Deletions cut 0 bases from V and 8 bases from J, with 15 bases between. The CDR3 totals 15 residues. Germline values: CDR1 SGHDT, CDR2 YYEEEE. CDR3 region: CASSLVWGGQDEQFF. Written as DNA, the CDR3 is TGTGCCAGCAGCTTGGTTTGGGGGGGGCAGGATGAGCAGTTCTTC.

This clonotype was detected a few times. The rearrangement joins TRBV6-1 to TRBJ1-5, with 8 bases matching TRBD1. V lost 5 bases to trimming and J lost 5 bases; unmatched junction nucleotides: 5. CDR1 and CDR2 (germline): MNHNS, SASEGT. The CDR3 is 14 residues long. The CDR3 sequence: CASSPSDRDQPQHF. CDR3 bases: TGTGCCAGCAGTCCTTCGGACAGGGATCAGCCCCAGCATTTT.

This chain joins TRBV5-5 and TRBJ1-4, with D unclear. The CDR3 extends over 14 amino acids. V was shortened by 0 bases and J by 0 bases, with 3 bases between the two germline ends. From germline, CDR1 is SGHKS and CDR2 YYEKEE (reference sequence). CDR3 protein: CASSLVATNEKLFF. DNA of the CDR3: TGTGCCAGCAGCTTGGTGGCAACTAATGAAAAACTGTTTTTT. Full variable domain (remainder filled in from reference TRBV5-5 and TRBJ1-4): DAGVTQSPTHLIKTRGQQVTLRCSPISGHKSVSWYQQVLGQGPQFIFQYYEKEERGRGNFPDRFSARQFPNYSSELNVNALLLGDSALYLCASSLVATNEKLFFGSGTQLSVL.

This clonotype was found a few times. The chain joins TRBV5-1 to TRBJ1-5; 8 bases agree with TRBD1. The J segment lost 4 bases and the V segment lost 1 base, leaving 4 bases of the junction unmatched. The germline gives CDR1 SGHRS, CDR2 YFSETQ. CDR3 length equals 15 residues. The CDR3 loop is CASSLKTGGNQPQHF. CDR3 bases: TGCGCCAGCAGCTTGAAAACAGGGGGAAATCAGCCCCAGCATTTT.

This clonotype was observed a few times. The chain is built from TRBV28 and TRBJ2-1; 7 bases are shared with TRBD2. The germline V gene encodes CDR1 MDHEN and CDR2 SYDVKM. The length of the CDR3 is 14 residues. J gave up 1 base and V 7 bases, and 4 bases lay outside the gene matches. Here the CDR3 DNA reads TGTGCCAGCAACCTAGCGGAGTCCTACAATGAGCAGTTCTTC. This encodes CASNLAESYNEQFF.

The V gene is TRBV7-2, the J gene TRBJ1-2; D perhaps matches TRBD1 (5 bases). CDR1 SGHTA and CDR2 FQGNSA come from the germline V gene. V dropped 8 bases and J dropped 4 bases, with 14 bases sitting between them. CDR3 size: 13 residues. The CDR3 DNA reads as TGTGCCAGCGATACGGGGCCCCCCTATGGCTACACCTTC. Its protein is CASDTGPPYGYTF.

The genes are TRBV5-6 and TRBJ1-5; D ambiguous. This CDR3 is built from 12 residues. Trimming took off 5 bases at V and 3 bases at J, with 6 bases between the two ends. Germline values: CDR1 SGHDT, CDR2 YYEEEE. The CDR3 DNA is TGTGCCAGCAGTCGTATCAATCAGCCCCAGCATTTT. Translating gives CASSRINQPQHF.

This clonotype has at least ten counts. The rearrangement links TRBV5-1 to TRBJ2-7; D might be TRBD1 (5 bases). V was trimmed by 1 base and J by 2 bases, leaving 10 bases between them. CDR1 and CDR2 (germline): SGHRS, YFSETQ. This CDR3 contains 14 residues. Here the CDR3 reads CASSLRQTPYEQYF. The CDR3 DNA reads as TGCGCCAGCAGCTTGCGACAGACCCCCTACGAGCAGTACTTC.

This clonotype was seen more than once but under ten times. The chain couples TRBV27 to TRBJ2-7; D might be TRBD1 (6 bases). This CDR3 spans 14 amino acids. Germline CDR1 MNHEY, CDR2 SMNVEV (reference sequence). V lost 8 bases to trimming and J lost 3 bases, with 17 bases between them. CDR3 bases: TGTGCCAGCGGGCAGGGGTCCCCAGGCTACGAGCAGTACTTC. Translated, it gives CASGQGSPGYEQYF.

The chain recombines TRBV7-2 with TRBJ2-5; 10 bases fit TRBD2. The CDR3 sequence is 16 residues long. With 2 bases clipped from V and 5 bases from J, the junction kept 8 bases outside the gene matches. Germline V gene data show CDR1 as SGHTA and CDR2 as FQGNSA. The DNA of the CDR3 is TGTGCCAGCAGCTTAATGGGCCTAGCGGGAGCGGAGACCCAGTACTTC. This encodes CASSLMGLAGAETQYF.

The chain couples TRBV3-1 to TRBJ1-5; TRBD1 matches 8 bases. The CDR3 is 13 residues long. Germline V gives CDR1 LGHDT, CDR2 YNNKEL (reference sequence). V was clipped by 4 bases and J by 7 bases; unmatched bases: 3. The CDR3 DNA sequence: TGTGCCAGCAGCCGGACAGGGTCCCAGCCCCAGCATTTT. Its protein is CASSRTGSQPQHF.

This clonotype was seen at least ten times. The gene calls are TRBV20-1 and TRBJ1-1, with TRBD1 as a possible D gene (6 bases). This CDR3 has 12 residues. Germline loops: CDR1 DFQATT, CDR2 SNEGSKA (reference sequence). Trimming left V 6 bases short and J 4 bases short, with 12 bases between. CDR3 nucleotide sequence: TGCAGTGCCCCTAGGGGGGGCACTGAAGCTTTCTTT. Translation gives CSAPRGGTEAFF.

J is TRBJ2-1 and V is TRBV6-2 or TRBV6-3, with TRBD2 as a possible D gene (5 bases). Per germline, CDR1 MNHEY and CDR2 SVGEGT. V lost 6 bases to trimming and J lost 9 bases, with 18 bases between them. The CDR3 consists of 14 residues. The CDR3 bases are TGTGCCAGCAGGTCCGGGCCCCGAGGGATTGAGCAGTTCTTC. Protein: CASRSGPRGIEQFF.

This clonotype was recorded at least ten times. V is TRBV29-1 and J is TRBJ1-2; D unresolved. V was pared by 2 bases and J by 4 bases, with 11 bases between. The germline gives CDR1 SQVTM, CDR2 ANQGSEA. The CDR3 is made up of 13 amino acids. The chain's CDR3 is CSVEREGGYGYTF. The CDR3 coding sequence is TGCAGCGTTGAAAGGGAGGGCGGCTATGGCTACACCTTC.

The chain combines TRBV6-5 with TRBJ2-2, with TRBD1 matching over 7 bases. Germline-derived CDR1 and CDR2 are MNHEY and SVGAGI. CDR3 length: 16 residues. Trimming at V came to 0 bases and at J to 6 bases, leaving 7 bases not matched to a gene. The DNA for the CDR3 is TGTGCCAGCAGTTACTCGAGACAGGGCCGGCCCGGGGAGCTGTTTTTT. It codes for CASSYSRQGRPGELFF.

This clonotype was observed at least ten times. The genes are TRBV24-1 and TRBJ2-7, with D perhaps TRBD2 (5 bases). The CDR3 has 13 amino acids. The germline V gene has CDR1 KGHDR and CDR2 SFDVKD. The V end lost 5 bases, the J end lost 2 bases, and 9 bases lay between the germline ends. The CDR3 DNA follows: TGTGCCACCAGTGGTTCGGGAACCTACGAGCAGTACTTC. It yields the protein CATSGSGTYEQYF.

This clonotype has a count of ten or more. The gene calls are TRBV5-5 and TRBJ1-1; the D is unclear. The CDR3 has 12 residues. Per the germline V gene, CDR1 is SGHKS and CDR2 is YYEKEE (reference sequence). The V gene lost 4 bases and the J gene lost 5 bases, with 9 bases spanning the gap. CDR3 nucleotides: TGTGCCAGCAGCCTCGGGTGGACTGAAGCTTTCTTT. Translation gives CASSLGWTEAFF.

This chain links TRBV12-3 or TRBV12-4 with TRBJ1-1; 9 positions match TRBD1. The CDR3 spans 15 residues. V lost 6 bases and J lost 1; bases outside the gene matches: 6. CDR3 protein: CASRPGTGRNTEAFF. CDR3 bases: TGTGCCAGCAGACCCGGGACAGGGAGGAACACTGAAGCTTTCTTT.

At least ten counts were recorded for this clonotype. The chain recombines TRBV12-3 or TRBV12-4 with TRBJ1-2; D is perhaps TRBD1 (6 bases). Trimming shortened V by 5 bases and J by 4 bases, and 11 bases separated the two germline ends. The CDR3 is 13 residues long. In DNA form, the CDR3 reads TGTGCCAGCAGTCAGGACAGCCGCTATGGCTACACCTTC. Translated: CASSQDSRYGYTF.